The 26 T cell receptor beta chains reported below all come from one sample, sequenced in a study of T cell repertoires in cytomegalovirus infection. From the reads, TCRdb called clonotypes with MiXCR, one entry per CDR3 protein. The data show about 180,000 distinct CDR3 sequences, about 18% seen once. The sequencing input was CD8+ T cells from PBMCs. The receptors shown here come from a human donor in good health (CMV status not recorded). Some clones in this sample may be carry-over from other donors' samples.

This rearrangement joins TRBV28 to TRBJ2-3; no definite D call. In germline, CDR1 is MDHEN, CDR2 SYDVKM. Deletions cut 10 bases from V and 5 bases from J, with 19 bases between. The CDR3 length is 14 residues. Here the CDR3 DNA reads TGTGCCACCCATTTGGACCATCCAGGAGATACGCAGTATTTT. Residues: CATHLDHPGDTQYF.

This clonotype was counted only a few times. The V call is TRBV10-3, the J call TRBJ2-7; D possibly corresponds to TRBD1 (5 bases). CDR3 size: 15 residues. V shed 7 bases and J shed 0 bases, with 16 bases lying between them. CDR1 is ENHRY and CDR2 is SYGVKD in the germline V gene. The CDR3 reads CAITDDSNPSYEQYF. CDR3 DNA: TGTGCCATCACCGACGACAGTAATCCCTCCTACGAGCAGTACTTC.

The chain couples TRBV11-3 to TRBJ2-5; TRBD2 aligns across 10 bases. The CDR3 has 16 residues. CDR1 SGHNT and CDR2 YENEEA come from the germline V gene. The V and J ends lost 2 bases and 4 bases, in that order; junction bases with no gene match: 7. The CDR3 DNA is TGTGCCAGCAGCTTAAACACTAGCGGGGAACGAGAGACCCAGTACTTC. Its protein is CASSLNTSGERETQYF.

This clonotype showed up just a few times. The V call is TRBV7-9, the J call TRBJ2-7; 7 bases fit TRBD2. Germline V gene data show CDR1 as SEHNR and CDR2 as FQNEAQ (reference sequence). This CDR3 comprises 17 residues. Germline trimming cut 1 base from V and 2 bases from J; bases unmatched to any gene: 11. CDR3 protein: CASSLGMAGAVTYEQYF. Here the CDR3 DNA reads TGTGCCAGCAGCTTAGGAATGGCGGGAGCTGTGACCTACGAGCAGTACTTC.

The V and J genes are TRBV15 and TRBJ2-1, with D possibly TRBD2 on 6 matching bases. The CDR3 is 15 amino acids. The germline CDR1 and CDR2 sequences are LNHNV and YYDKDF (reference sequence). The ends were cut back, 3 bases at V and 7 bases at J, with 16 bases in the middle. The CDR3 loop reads CATSRSGTANNEQFF. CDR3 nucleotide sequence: TGTGCCACCAGCAGGTCAGGGACTGCGAATAATGAGCAGTTCTTC.

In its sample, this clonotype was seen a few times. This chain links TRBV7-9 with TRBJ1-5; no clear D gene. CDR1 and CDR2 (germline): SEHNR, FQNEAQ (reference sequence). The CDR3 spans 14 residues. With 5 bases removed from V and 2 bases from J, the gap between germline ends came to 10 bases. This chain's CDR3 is CASSPLRGNQPQHF. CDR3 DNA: TGTGCCAGCAGCCCCCTCCGGGGCAATCAGCCCCAGCATTTT.

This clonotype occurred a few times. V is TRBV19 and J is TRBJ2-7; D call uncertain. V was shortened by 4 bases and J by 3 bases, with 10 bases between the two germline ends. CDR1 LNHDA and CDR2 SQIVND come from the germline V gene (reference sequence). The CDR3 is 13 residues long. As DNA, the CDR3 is TGTGCCAGTAGTAAGGCAGGTGGCTACGAGCAGTACTTC. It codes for CASSKAGGYEQYF.

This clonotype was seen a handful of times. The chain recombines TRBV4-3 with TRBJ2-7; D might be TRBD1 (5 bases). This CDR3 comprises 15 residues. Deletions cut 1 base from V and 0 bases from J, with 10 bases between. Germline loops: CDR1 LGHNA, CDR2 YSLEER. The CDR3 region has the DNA TGCGCCAGCAGCCAAGGCAGGGCCAGCTCCTACGAGCAGTACTTC. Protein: CASSQGRASSYEQYF.

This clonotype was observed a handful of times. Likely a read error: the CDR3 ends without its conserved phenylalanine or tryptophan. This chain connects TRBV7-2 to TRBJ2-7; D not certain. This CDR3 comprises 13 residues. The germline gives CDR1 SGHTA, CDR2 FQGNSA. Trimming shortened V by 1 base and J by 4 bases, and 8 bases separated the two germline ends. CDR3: CASSLGLSYEQYI. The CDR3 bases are TGTGCCAGCAGCTTAGGTTTAAGTTACGAGCAGTACATC.

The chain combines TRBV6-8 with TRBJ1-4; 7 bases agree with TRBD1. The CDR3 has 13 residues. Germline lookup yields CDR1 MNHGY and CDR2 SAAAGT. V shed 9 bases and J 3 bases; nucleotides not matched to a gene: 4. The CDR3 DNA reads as TGTGCCAGTATGGGACAGTCTAATGAAAAACTGTTTTTT. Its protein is CASMGQSNEKLFF.

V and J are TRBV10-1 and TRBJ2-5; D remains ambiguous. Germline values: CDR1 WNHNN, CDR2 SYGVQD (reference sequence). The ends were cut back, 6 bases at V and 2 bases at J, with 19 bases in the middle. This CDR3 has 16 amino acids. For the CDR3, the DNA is TGCGCCAGCAGGGAATATAGGACCTACAATCAAGAGACCCAGTACTTC. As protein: CASREYRTYNQETQYF.

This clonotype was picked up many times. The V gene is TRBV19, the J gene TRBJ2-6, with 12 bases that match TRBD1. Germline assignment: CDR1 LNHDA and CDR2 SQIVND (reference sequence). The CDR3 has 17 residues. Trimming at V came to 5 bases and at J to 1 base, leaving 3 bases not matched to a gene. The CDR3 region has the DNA TGTGCCAGTAGTTCGGGACAGGGGGCTTCTGGGGCCAACGTCCTGACTTTC. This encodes CASSSGQGASGANVLTF.

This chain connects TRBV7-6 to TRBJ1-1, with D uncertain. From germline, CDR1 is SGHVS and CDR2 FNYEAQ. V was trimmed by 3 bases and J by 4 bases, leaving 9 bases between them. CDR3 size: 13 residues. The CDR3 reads CASSFSVATEAFF. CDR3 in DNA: TGTGCCAGCAGCTTCAGTGTTGCCACTGAAGCTTTCTTT.

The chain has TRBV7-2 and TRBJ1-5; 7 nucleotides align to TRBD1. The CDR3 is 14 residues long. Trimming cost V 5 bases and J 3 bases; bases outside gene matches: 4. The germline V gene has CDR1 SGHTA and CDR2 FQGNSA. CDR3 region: CASSLDRYNQPQHF. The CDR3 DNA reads TGTGCCAGCAGCCTGGACAGGTACAATCAGCCCCAGCATTTT.

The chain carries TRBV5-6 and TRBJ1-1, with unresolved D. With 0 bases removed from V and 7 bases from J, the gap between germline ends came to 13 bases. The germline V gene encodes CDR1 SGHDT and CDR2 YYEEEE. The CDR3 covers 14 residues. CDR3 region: CASSLGSQRHEAFF. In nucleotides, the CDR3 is TGTGCCAGCAGCTTGGGTTCACAGCGACATGAAGCTTTCTTT.

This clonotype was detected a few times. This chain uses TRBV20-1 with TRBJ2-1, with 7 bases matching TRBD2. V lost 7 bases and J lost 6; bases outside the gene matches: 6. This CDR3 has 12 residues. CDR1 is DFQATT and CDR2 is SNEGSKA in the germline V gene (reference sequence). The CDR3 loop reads CSVWGGGNEQFF. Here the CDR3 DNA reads TGCAGTGTTTGGGGGGGGGGCAATGAGCAGTTCTTC.

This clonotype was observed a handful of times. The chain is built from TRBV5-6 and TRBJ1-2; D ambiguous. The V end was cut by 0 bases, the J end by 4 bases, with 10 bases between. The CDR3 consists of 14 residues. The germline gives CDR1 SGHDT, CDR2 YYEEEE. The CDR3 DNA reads TGTGCCAGCAGCTTGGACATTGCGTCCTATGGCTACACCTTC. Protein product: CASSLDIASYGYTF.

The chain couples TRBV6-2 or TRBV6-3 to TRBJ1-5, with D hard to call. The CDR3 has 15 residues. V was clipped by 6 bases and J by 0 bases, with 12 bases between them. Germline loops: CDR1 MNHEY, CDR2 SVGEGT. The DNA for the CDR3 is TGTGCCAGCAGGTTAACCGACTTTAGCAATCAGCCCCAGCATTTT. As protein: CASRLTDFSNQPQHF.

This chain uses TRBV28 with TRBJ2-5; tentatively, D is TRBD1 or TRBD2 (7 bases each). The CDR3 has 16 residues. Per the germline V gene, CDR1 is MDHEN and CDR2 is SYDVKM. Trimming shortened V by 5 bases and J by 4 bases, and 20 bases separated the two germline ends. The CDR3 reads CASSLTGAGEGETQYF. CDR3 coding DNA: TGTGCCAGCAGTCTCACAGGGGCGGGGGAGGGAGAGACCCAGTACTTC.

The CDR3 DNA sequence: TGTGCCAGCAGCTTAACCCAATCCCCCGCCTACCCTTACGAGCAGTACTTC. It yields the protein CASSLTQSPAYPYEQYF. V is TRBV7-2 and J is TRBJ2-7; D unclear. V shed 2 bases and J shed 4 bases, with 21 bases lying between them. This CDR3 has 17 amino acids. Germline V lookup: CDR1 SGHTA, CDR2 FQGNSA. Supplemented by reference TRBV7-2 and TRBJ2-7, the full variable domain reads GAGVSQSPSNKVTEKGKDVELRCDPISGHTALYWYRQSLGQGLEFLIYFQGNSAPDKSGLPSDRFSAERTGGSVSTLTIQRTQQEDSAVYLCASSLTQSPAYPYEQYFGPGTRLTVT.

As DNA, the CDR3 is TGTGCCAGCACCGATCGTTACAATGAGCAGTTCTTC. Translation: CASTDRYNEQFF. V and J are TRBV2 and TRBJ2-1; D not resolved. The V and J ends lost 7 bases and 4 bases respectively, with 8 bases between them. The germline gives CDR1 SNHLY, CDR2 FYNNEI. The CDR3 runs 12 residues.

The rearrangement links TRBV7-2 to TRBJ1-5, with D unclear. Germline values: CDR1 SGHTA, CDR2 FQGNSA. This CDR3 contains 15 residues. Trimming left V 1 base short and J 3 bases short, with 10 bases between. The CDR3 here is CASSLVLAPNQPQHF. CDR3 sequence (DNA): TGTGCCAGCAGCTTAGTCCTCGCCCCCAATCAGCCCCAGCATTTT.

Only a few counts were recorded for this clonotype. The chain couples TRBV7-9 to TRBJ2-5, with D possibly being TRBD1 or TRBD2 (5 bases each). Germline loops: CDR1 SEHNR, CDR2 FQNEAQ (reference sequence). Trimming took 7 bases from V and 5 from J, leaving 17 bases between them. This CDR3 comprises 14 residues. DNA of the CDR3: TGTGCCAGCACCACTGGGACGGATGTTGAGACCCAGTACTTC. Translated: CASTTGTDVETQYF.

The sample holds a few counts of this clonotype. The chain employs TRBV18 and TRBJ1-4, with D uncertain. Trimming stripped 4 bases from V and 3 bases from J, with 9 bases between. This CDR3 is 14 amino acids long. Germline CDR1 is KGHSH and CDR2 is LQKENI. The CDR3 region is CASSLFGANEKLFF. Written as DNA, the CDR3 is TGTGCCAGCTCACTCTTCGGGGCTAATGAAAAACTGTTTTTT.

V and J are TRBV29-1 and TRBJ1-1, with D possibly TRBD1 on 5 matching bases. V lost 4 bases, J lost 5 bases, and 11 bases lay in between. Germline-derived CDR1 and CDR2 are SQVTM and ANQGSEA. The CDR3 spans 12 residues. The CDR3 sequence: CSVGRAGTEAFF. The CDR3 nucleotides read TGCAGCGTTGGCAGGGCGGGGACTGAAGCTTTCTTT.

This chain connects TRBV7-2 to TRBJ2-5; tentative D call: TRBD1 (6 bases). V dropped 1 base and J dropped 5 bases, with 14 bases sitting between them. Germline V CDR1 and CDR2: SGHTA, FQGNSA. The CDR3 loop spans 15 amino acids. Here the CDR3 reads CASSLVAGAGETQYF. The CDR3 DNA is TGTGCCAGCAGCTTAGTGGCAGGGGCGGGCGAGACCCAGTACTTC.